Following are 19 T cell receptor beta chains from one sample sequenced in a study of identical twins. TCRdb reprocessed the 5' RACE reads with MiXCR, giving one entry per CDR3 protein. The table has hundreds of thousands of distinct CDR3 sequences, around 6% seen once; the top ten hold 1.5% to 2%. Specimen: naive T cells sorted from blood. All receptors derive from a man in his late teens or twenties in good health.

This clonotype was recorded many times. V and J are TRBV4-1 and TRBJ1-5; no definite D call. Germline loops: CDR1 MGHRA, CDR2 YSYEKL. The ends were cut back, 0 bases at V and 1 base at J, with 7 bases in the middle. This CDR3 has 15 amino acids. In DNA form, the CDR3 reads TGCGCCAGCAGCCAAGATTTACGCAGCAATCAGCCCCAGCATTTT. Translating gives CASSQDLRSNQPQHF.

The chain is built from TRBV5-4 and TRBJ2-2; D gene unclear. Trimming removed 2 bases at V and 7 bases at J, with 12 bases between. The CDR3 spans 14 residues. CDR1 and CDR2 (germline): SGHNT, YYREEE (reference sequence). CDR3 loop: CASSFGPSDGELFF. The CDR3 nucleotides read TGTGCCAGCAGCTTCGGCCCCTCCGACGGGGAGCTGTTTTTT.

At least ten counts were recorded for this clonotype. In nucleotides, the CDR3 is TGTGCCAGCAGTTTCTCACAGGGTTGGGAGACCCAGTACTTC. Its protein product is CASSFSQGWETQYF. The chain recombines TRBV12-3 or TRBV12-4 with TRBJ2-5; D might be TRBD1 (6 bases). The CDR3 has 14 residues. Deletions cut 3 bases from V and 5 bases from J, with 13 bases between.

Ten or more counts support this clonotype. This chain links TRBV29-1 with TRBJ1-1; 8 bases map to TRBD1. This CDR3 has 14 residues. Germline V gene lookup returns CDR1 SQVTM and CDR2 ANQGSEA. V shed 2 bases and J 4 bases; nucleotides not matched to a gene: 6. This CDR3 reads CSVERQGAGTEAFF. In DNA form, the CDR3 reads TGCAGCGTTGAAAGGCAGGGGGCTGGCACTGAAGCTTTCTTT.

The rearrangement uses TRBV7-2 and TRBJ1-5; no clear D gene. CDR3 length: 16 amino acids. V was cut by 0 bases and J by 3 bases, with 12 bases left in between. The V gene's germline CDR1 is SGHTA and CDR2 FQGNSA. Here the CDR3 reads CASSLASGATNQPQHF. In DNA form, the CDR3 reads TGTGCCAGCAGCTTAGCATCGGGAGCCACCAATCAGCCCCAGCATTTT.

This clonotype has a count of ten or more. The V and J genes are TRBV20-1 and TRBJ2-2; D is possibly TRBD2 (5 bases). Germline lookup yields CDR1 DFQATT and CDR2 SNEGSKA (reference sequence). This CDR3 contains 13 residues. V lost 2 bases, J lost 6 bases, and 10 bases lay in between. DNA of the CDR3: TGCAGTGCTAGAACTAGAGTCGCCGGGGAGCTGTTTTTT. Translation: CSARTRVAGELFF.

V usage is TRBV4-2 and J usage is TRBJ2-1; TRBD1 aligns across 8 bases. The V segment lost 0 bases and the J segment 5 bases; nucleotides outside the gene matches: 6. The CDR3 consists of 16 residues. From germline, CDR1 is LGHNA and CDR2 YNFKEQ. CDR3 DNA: TGTGCCAGCAGCCAAGAAACGGGACAGGTCCACAATGAGCAGTTCTTC. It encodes CASSQETGQVHNEQFF.

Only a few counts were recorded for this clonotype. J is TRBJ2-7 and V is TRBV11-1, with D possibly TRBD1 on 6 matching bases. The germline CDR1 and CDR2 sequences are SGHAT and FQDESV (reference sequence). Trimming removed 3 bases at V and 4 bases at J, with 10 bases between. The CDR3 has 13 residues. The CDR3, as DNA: TGTGCCAGCAGCTTGGGGGCTCGATACGAGCAGTACGTC. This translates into CASSLGARYEQYV.

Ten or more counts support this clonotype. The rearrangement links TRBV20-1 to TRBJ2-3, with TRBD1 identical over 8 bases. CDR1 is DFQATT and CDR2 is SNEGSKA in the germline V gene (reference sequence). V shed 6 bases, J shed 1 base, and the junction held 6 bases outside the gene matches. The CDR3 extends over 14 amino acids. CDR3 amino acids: CSAADRVGTDTQYF. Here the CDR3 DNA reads TGCAGTGCGGCGGACAGGGTCGGCACAGATACGCAGTATTTT.

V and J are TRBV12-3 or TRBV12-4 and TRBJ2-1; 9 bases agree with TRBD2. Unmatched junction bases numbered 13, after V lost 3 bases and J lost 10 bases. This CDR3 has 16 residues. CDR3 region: CASSFLVGVAGVEQFF. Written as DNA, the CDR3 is TGTGCCAGCAGTTTCCTCGTTGGGGTAGCGGGAGTCGAGCAGTTCTTC.

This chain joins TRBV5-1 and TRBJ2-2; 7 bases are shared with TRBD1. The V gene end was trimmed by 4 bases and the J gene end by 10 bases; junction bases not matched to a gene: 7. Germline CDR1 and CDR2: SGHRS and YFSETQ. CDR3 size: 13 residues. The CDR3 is CASSGTEFEELFF. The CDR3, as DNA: TGCGCCAGCAGCGGGACAGAATTTGAGGAGCTGTTTTTT.

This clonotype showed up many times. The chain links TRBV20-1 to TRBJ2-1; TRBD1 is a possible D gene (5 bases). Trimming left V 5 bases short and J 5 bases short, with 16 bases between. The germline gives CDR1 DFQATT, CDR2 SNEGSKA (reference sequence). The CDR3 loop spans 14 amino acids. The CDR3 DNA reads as TGCAGTGCTCCCGACAGAATCGAGAACAATGAGCAGTTCTTC. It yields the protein CSAPDRIENNEQFF.

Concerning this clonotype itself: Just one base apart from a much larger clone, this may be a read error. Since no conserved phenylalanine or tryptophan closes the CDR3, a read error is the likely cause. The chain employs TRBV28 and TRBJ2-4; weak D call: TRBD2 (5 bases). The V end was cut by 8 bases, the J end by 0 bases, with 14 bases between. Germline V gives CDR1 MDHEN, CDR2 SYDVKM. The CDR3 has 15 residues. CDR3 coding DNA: TGTGCCAGCCTTGACGGGGATTTAGCCAAAAACATTCAGTACTAC. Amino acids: CASLDGDLAKNIQYY.

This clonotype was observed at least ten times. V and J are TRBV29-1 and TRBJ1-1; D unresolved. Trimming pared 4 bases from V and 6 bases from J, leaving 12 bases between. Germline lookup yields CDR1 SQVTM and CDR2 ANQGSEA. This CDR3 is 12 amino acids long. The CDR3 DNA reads TGCAGCGTTGTCCGGGGTTCAGCTGAAGCTTTCTTT. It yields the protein CSVVRGSAEAFF.

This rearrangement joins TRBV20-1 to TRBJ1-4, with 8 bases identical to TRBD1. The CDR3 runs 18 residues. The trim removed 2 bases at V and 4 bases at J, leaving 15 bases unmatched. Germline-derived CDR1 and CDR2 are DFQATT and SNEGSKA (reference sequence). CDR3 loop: CSARKTWQGADFNEKLFF. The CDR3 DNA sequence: TGCAGTGCTAGAAAGACTTGGCAGGGGGCGGATTTTAATGAAAAACTGTTTTTT.

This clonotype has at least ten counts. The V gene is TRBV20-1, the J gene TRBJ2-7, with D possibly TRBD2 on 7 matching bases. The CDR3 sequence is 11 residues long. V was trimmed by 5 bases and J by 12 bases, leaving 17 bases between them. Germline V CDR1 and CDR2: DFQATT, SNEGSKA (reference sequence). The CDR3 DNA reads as TGCAGTGCTTCTCTCGGGGGGCGCTTGTACTTC. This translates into CSASLGGRLYF.

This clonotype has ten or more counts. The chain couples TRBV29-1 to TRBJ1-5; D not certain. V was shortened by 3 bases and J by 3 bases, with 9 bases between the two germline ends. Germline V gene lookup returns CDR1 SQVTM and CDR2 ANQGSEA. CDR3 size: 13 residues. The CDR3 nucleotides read TGCAGCGTTGACGGAGGATTCAATCAGCCCCAGCATTTT. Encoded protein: CSVDGGFNQPQHF.

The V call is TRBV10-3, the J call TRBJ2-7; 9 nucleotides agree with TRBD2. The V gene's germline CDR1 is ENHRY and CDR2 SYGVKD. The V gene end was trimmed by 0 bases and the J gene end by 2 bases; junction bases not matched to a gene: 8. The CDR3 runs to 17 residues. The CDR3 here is CAISESPSGENTYEQYV. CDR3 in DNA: TGTGCCATCAGTGAGTCTCCTAGCGGGGAGAATACCTACGAGCAGTACGTC.

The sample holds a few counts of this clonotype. CDR3 sequence (DNA): TGTGCCAGCAGCCAAACGGGAGGGTTTGAGCAGTTCTTC. Translating it yields CASSQTGGFEQFF. This chain connects TRBV14 to TRBJ2-1; 8 bases map to TRBD2. With 2 bases clipped from V and 9 bases from J, the junction kept 3 bases outside the gene matches. Germline CDR1 SGHDN, CDR2 FVKESK. The CDR3 loop spans 13 amino acids.